One sample yielded the 10 T cell receptor beta chains listed below, sequenced in a study of OX40 agonist ivuxolimab in advanced cancers. Clones were read by immunoSEQ multiplex PCR, and TCRdb kept only the in-frame ones, dropping some. Of 60,000 or so clones detected, about 92% appear once; the ten largest clones hold about an eighth. The sequenced sample was CD4+ or CD8+ T cells sorted from blood, obtained in a trial of the OX40 agonist ivuxolimab. These receptor sequences come from an adult with an advanced solid tumor such as melanoma, head and neck, liver or kidney cancer.

The chain joins TRBV5-6 to TRBJ2-7; possibly TRBD1 or TRBD2 for D (6 bases each). Germline assignment: CDR1 SGHDT and CDR2 YYEEEE. V lost 2 bases and J 0 bases, leaving 12 bases between the germline ends. The CDR3 spans 15 residues. The CDR3 sequence: CASSFPGGYSYEQYF. The CDR3 region has the DNA TGTGCCAGCAGCTTCCCCGGGGGCTACTCCTACGAGCAGTACTTC. Full variable domain (missing parts from reference TRBV5-6 and TRBJ2-7): DAGVTQSPTHLIKTRGQQVTLRCSPKSGHDTVSWYQQALGQGPQFIFQYYEEEERQRGNFPDRFSGHQFPNYSSELNVNALLLGDSALYLCASSFPGGYSYEQYFGPGTRLTVT.

The chain uses TRBV7-6 and TRBJ2-1; TRBD2 aligns across 7 bases. V was pared by 4 bases and J by 0 bases, with 6 bases of the junction left unmatched. The V gene's germline CDR1 is SGHVS and CDR2 FNYEAQ. The CDR3 sequence is 16 residues long. The CDR3 DNA reads TGTGCCAGCAGCTACAGGCGGGGGAGCTCCTACAATGAGCAGTTCTTC. Translated, it gives CASSYRRGSSYNEQFF. Together with reference TRBV7-6 and TRBJ2-1, the CDR3 gives the full variable domain: GAGVSQSPRYKVTKRGQDVALRCDPISGHVSLYWYRQALGQGPEFLTYFNYEAQQDKSGLPNDRFSAERPEGSISTLTIQRTEQRDSAMYRCASSYRRGSSYNEQFFGPGTRLTVL.

The chain carries TRBV6-5 and TRBJ2-5, with 8 bases aligning to TRBD2. From germline, CDR1 is MNHEY and CDR2 SVGAGI. The V and J ends lost 8 bases and 1 base, in that order; junction bases with no gene match: 9. The CDR3 totals 15 residues. The CDR3 is CASSPIGGAQETQYF. The DNA of the CDR3 is TGTGCCAGCTCCCCTATCGGGGGGGCCCAAGAGACCCAGTACTTC.

The rearrangement uses TRBV28 and TRBJ2-5; D may match TRBD1 or TRBD2 (5 bases each). V was pared by 5 bases and J by 7 bases, with 17 bases between. The length of the CDR3 is 14 residues. Germline V CDR1 and CDR2: MDHEN, SYDVKM. CDR3 sequence: CASSPPDFGTTQYF. CDR3 nucleotides: TGTGCCAGCAGTCCCCCGGACTTCGGGACGACCCAGTACTTC.

In DNA form, the CDR3 reads TGTGCCAGCATCAAGGGACAGGGATCCTACGAGCAGTACTTC. Translation gives CASIKGQGSYEQYF. The chain combines TRBV2 with TRBJ2-7; TRBD1 aligns across 9 bases. Germline CDR1 and CDR2: SNHLY and FYNNEI. This CDR3 comprises 14 residues. Trimming cost V 7 bases and J 1 base; bases outside gene matches: 5.

The gene calls are TRBV27 and TRBJ1-1; 7 nucleotides match TRBD1. CDR1 is MNHEY, CDR2 SMNVEV, per germline (reference sequence). This CDR3 has 14 amino acids. V lost 2 bases, J lost 6 bases, and 6 bases stayed unmatched. Here the CDR3 DNA reads TGTGCCAGCAGTTTAACAGGGGACCTCTCTGAAGCTTTCTTT. Its protein product is CASSLTGDLSEAFF.

In regard to this clone: The same CDR3 arises from other DNA sequences in this sample as well. Here the CDR3 DNA reads TGTGCCAGCAGCTTACCAGGGGGGAACACTGAAGCTTTCTTT. Translated, it gives CASSLPGGNTEAFF. J is TRBJ1-1 and V is TRBV7-6; 7 bases fit TRBD1. Per germline, CDR1 SGHVS and CDR2 FNYEAQ. The CDR3 extends over 14 amino acids. The V and J ends lost 2 bases and 1 base, in that order; junction bases with no gene match: 1. The full variable domain, with the rest looked up from reference TRBV7-6 and TRBJ1-1, is GAGVSQSPRYKVTKRGQDVALRCDPISGHVSLYWYRQALGQGPEFLTYFNYEAQQDKSGLPNDRFSAERPEGSISTLTIQRTEQRDSAMYRCASSLPGGNTEAFFGQGTRLTVV.

This clone was picked up one time. The chain employs TRBV7-3 and TRBJ2-3; D perhaps matches TRBD2 (5 bases). This CDR3 has 16 amino acids. Trimming shortened V by 2 bases and J by 4 bases, and 16 bases separated the two germline ends. CDR1 SGHTA and CDR2 FQGTGA come from the germline V gene. The CDR3 loop is CASSLYGVGEADTQYF. The CDR3, as DNA: TGTGCCAGCAGCTTATACGGGGTCGGTGAAGCAGATACGCAGTATTTT.

This chain links TRBV6-5 with TRBJ1-2; the match to TRBD1 covers 7 bases. Germline values: CDR1 MNHEY, CDR2 SVGAGI. V lost 5 bases and J lost 4; bases outside the gene matches: 7. The CDR3 extends over 14 amino acids. The CDR3 protein is CASSQHRGSYGYTF. CDR3 sequence (DNA): TGTGCCAGCAGTCAACACAGGGGTAGCTATGGCTACACCTTC.

This chain connects TRBV5-6 to TRBJ2-3; perhaps D is TRBD1 or TRBD2 (5 bases each). The CDR3 is made up of 15 amino acids. V was cut by 4 bases and J by 2 bases, with 14 bases left in between. Germline loops: CDR1 SGHDT, CDR2 YYEEEE. Written as DNA, the CDR3 is TGTGCCAGCAGCCCCGGGACGTTCTACACAGATACGCAGTATTTT. Translating gives CASSPGTFYTDTQYF. The full variable domain, its missing parts supplied by reference TRBV5-6 and TRBJ2-3, is DAGVTQSPTHLIKTRGQQVTLRCSPKSGHDTVSWYQQALGQGPQFIFQYYEEEERQRGNFPDRFSGHQFPNYSSELNVNALLLGDSALYLCASSPGTFYTDTQYFGPGTRLTVL.